Shown below are 2 T cell receptor beta chains from a single sample sequenced in a study of cytomegalovirus exposure and HLA in healthy donors (TCRdb year 2017). Library generation was performed with the immunoSEQ multiplex PCR assay. For the multiplex PCR, a mixture combining 60 forward primers for TCR Vbeta segments and 13 reverse primers for TCR Jbeta segments was used. This immuneACCESS table, as held by TCRdb, lists in-frame sequences with V and J called but not all clones. Of the missing ones, under half trace to an unresolved V gene in checked studies; the others have no known cause. Present in this sample are 65,000 to 85,000 clones, 9.5% to 13% of which were seen just once. Together, the top ten hold approximately 25% of the sample. Sequencing was carried out using PBMCs. These receptors all come from a man aged 55 to 69 in good health and CMV-seropositive.

This clone occurred a few times. The CDR3 carries no conserved terminal phenylalanine or tryptophan, so it likely arises from a read error. This rearrangement joins TRBV7-9 to TRBJ2-2, with no clear D. This CDR3 has 15 amino acids. Trimming stripped 1 base from V and 8 bases from J, with 14 bases between. Germline loops: CDR1 SEHNR, CDR2 FQNEAQ (reference sequence). CDR3 nucleotides: TGTGCCAGCAGCTTAGGAGGCCGGCCTACAGGGGAGCTGTTTTTG. Amino acids: CASSLGGRPTGELFL.

V is TRBV29-1 and J is TRBJ2-5; perhaps TRBD2 as D (6 bases). The V and J ends lost 4 bases and 5 bases respectively, with 14 bases between them. Germline lookup yields CDR1 SQVTM and CDR2 ANQGSEA. CDR3 length equals 13 residues. CDR3 sequence (DNA): TGCAGCGTTGTGGGCGGGACGGGGGAGACCCAGTACTTC. Its translation is CSVVGGTGETQYF.